A selection of T cell receptor beta chains follows, all from one sample in a study of blood T cells in healthy people across ages. TCRdb processed the 5' RACE reads anew with MiXCR; each CDR3 protein has one entry. The profile shows over 600,000 distinct CDR3 sequences, about 21% of them singletons. Material: blood. All receptors derive from a man in his 70s in good health. Both conserved end residues are part of each CDR3. The D gene is left open where the match is weak. Clone size is stated in some rows and not others, as once, few, many or a class when expanded.

>NA|TRBJ2-7|TRBD1|TRBV20-1
CSARSPGQGSYEQYF
TGCAGTGCTAGAAGCCCAGGACAGGGTTCCTACGAGCAGTACTTC
>NA|TRBJ2-7|TRBD2|TRBV12-3/TRBV12-4
CASSSSGRGQYEQYF
TGTGCCAGCAGTTCGAGCGGGAGGGGACAATACGAGCAGTACTTC
>few|TRBJ2-3|NA|TRBV12-3/TRBV12-4
CASSFSITDTQYF
TGTGCCAGCAGTTTTAGCATCACAGATACGCAGTATTTT
>NA|TRBJ1-4|TRBD1|TRBV4-1
CASSQSPGQLNEKLFF
TGCGCCAGCAGCCAGTCTCCGGGACAGCTTAATGAAAAACTGTTTTTT
>NA|TRBJ2-7|TRBD2|TRBV3-1
CASSQDLLAGRYEQYF
TGTGCCAGCAGCCAAGATCTTCTAGCGGGACGCTACGAGCAGTACTTC
>NA|TRBJ2-3|TRBD1|TRBV7-2
CASSLEGTGDTQYF
TGTGCCAGCAGCTTAGAGGGGACAGGGGATACGCAGTATTTT
>few|TRBJ1-6|NA|TRBV5-1
CASSSEGAYNSPLHF
TGCGCCAGCAGCTCGGAGGGCGCCTATAATTCACCCCTCCACTTT
>NA|TRBJ2-5|TRBD2|TRBV5-1
CASSLGLAGAPETQYF
TGCGCCAGCAGCTTAGGACTAGCGGGAGCACCGGAGACCCAGTACTTC
>NA|TRBJ2-1|NA|TRBV27
CAGSFRLNEQFF
TGTGCCGGCAGTTTCCGGCTCAATGAGCAGTTCTTC
>few|TRBJ1-4|NA|TRBV4-1
CASSQGFGSGEKLFF
TGCGCCAGCAGCCAAGGCTTCGGGTCTGGTGAAAAACTGTTTTTT
>NA|TRBJ2-4|TRBD2|TRBV9
CASSAASGISKNIQYF
TGTGCCAGCAGCGCCGCTAGCGGGATCTCAAAAAACATTCAGTACTTC
>NA|TRBJ2-1|TRBD2|TRBV14
CASSQDYSGGGNEQFF
TGTGCCAGCAGCCAAGATTATAGCGGGGGCGGGAATGAGCAGTTCTTC
>few|TRBJ2-1|TRBD2|TRBV9
CASSVGPPSGTANEQFF
TGTGCCAGCAGCGTAGGGCCCCCCAGCGGGACGGCAAATGAGCAGTTCTTC
>many|TRBJ2-2|TRBD2|TRBV7-8
CASSPRTSGRALDTGELFF
TGTGCCAGCAGCCCGAGGACTAGCGGGAGGGCCCTCGACACCGGGGAGCTGTTTTTT
>NA|TRBJ2-1|NA|TRBV5-1
CASSLHWAGQTPGNEQFF
TGCGCCAGCAGCTTGCATTGGGCGGGACAGACCCCTGGCAATGAGCAGTTCTTC
>NA|TRBJ1-1|TRBD1|TRBV6-1
CASRMGQGGEAFF
TGTGCCAGCAGGATGGGACAGGGGGGTGAAGCTTTCTTT
>many|TRBJ1-2|TRBD1|TRBV18
CASSPGTGNGYTF
TGCGCCAGCAGCCCCGGGACAGGGAATGGCTACACCTTC
>NA|TRBJ1-2|NA|TRBV4-3
CASSQGMAAGEGYGYTF
TGCGCCAGCAGCCAAGGCATGGCGGCAGGGGAGGGCTATGGCTACACCTTC
>NA|TRBJ2-3|TRBD2|TRBV7-2
CASSLGSGRVIDTQYF
TGTGCCAGCAGCTTAGGGAGCGGGAGAGTGATAGATACGCAGTATTTT
>few|TRBJ1-1|NA|TRBV11-2
CASSSHPRNTEAFF
TGTGCCAGCAGCTCTCACCCCCGGAACACTGAAGCTTTCTTT
>NA|TRBJ2-7|NA|TRBV10-3
CAISETIEQYF
TGTGCCATCAGTGAGACCATCGAGCAGTACTTC
>NA|TRBJ1-2|NA|TRBV5-4
CASSQGRVNYGYTF
TGTGCCAGCAGCCAGGGACGGGTCAACTATGGCTACACCTTC
>many|TRBJ2-1|NA|TRBV9
CASSVVDYGYNEQFF
TGTGCCAGCAGCGTAGTAGACTATGGGTACAATGAGCAGTTCTTC
>NA|TRBJ1-5|TRBD1|TRBV4-1
CASSLSGTGLNQPQHF
TGCGCCAGCAGCCTTTCCGGGACAGGGTTGAATCAGCCCCAGCATTTT
>few|TRBJ2-3|NA|TRBV20-1
CSAIKAGAPDTQYF
TGCAGTGCCATAAAGGCAGGGGCGCCAGATACGCAGTATTTT
>NA|TRBJ2-7|TRBD2|TRBV7-2
CASSLLGGSVNEQYF
TGTGCCAGCAGCTTACTTGGCGGGAGCGTCAACGAGCAGTACTTC
>few|TRBJ1-1|TRBD1|TRBV3-1
CASSPITGANTEAFF
TGTGCCAGCAGCCCTATTACAGGGGCGAACACTGAAGCTTTCTTT
>few|TRBJ2-1|TRBD1|TRBV7-9
CASSTPRDRGINEQFF
TGTGCCAGCAGTACCCCCCGGGACAGGGGGATCAATGAGCAGTTCTTC
>few|TRBJ2-2|TRBD2|TRBV20-1
CSARKVAGGNTGELFF
TGCAGTGCTAGAAAAGTAGCGGGGGGGAACACCGGGGAGCTGTTTTTT
>NA|TRBJ2-7|NA|TRBV14
CASSQGQGWIYEQYF
TGTGCCAGCAGCCAAGGGCAGGGTTGGATCTACGAGCAGTACTTC
>few|TRBJ2-4|NA|TRBV7-2
CASSPGGGSGSKNIQYF
TGTGCCAGCAGCCCAGGAGGCGGCAGCGGCTCCAAAAACATTCAGTACTTC
>NA|TRBJ1-4|NA|TRBV15
CAASRKLLF
TGTGCCGCCTCCCGAAAACTGCTTTTT